A few counts support the clone carrying this T cell receptor (beta chain). What it binds is unknown. This entry comes from a study of blood T cells in healthy people across ages. General study points: Investigators viewed diversity estimates from one million T cells as underestimates, the study reported.

Germline lookup yields CDR1 SGHKS and CDR2 YYEKEE (reference sequence). The CDR3 runs to 15 residues. Primers used in a second PCR of roughly 6 to 11 cycles were a sample-barcoded 5' primer and a J-beta primer mix. There were at least 3 million CDR3-containing paired-end reads obtained from each sample. TCRdb passed the 5' RACE reads through MiXCR, listing each CDR3 protein once. The top ten clones hold about 2.1% of a sample with about 1.8 million distinct CDR3 sequences, approximately 50% of them seen once. The receptor was isolated from a woman in her 40s in good health. Sequencing used blood. V gene TRBV5-5 combines with J gene TRBJ2-1; a possible D gene is TRBD1 (6 bases). The J call may be incorrect, as the DNA end agrees better with TRBJ2-7. The CDR3 loop is CASSPGQGTYNEQYF. In DNA form, the CDR3 reads TGTGCCAGCAGTCCGGGACAAGGGACCTACAATGAGCAGTACTTC.